The rows below give T cell receptor beta chains drawn from one sample of a study of control samples from healthy donors and cancer patients. The assay was immunoSEQ multiplex PCR, and TCRdb's table has in-frame clones only and misses some. Of about 61,000 clones listed, roughly 90% are singletons. The specimen was PBMCs. The receptors originated from a man aged 60 to 75 with colorectal cancer. CDR3s include the opening cysteine and the closing phenylalanine or tryptophan. D genes are given only for firm matches. Not all rows give a size; the values are once, few, many and, for expanded clones, a class.

>TRBD1|.|TRBV19|15|TRBJ2-1
CASSATGTVLNEQFF
TGTGCCAGTAGTGCTACCGGGACAGTCTTAAATGAGCAGTTCTTC
>.|few|TRBV4-1|16|TRBJ1-5
CASSPFGAGYNQPQHF
TGCGCCAGCAGCCCCTTCGGGGCAGGGTACAATCAGCCCCAGCATTTT
>TRBD2|.|TRBV5-1|16|TRBJ2-2
CASSPEAGGYTGELFF
TGCGCCAGCAGCCCTGAAGCGGGGGGCTACACCGGGGAGCTGTTTTTT
>.|.|TRBV7-9|15|TRBJ2-3
CASSPAVGPRDTQYF
TGTGCCAGCAGCCCGGCGGTGGGGCCCCGGGATACGCAGTATTTT
>.|.|TRBV21-1|21|TRBJ2-5
CASSKALSGRMRVGYQETQYF
TGTGCCAGCAGCAAAGCGCTCTCAGGTAGGATGAGGGTAGGGTACCAAGAGACCCAGTACTTC
>TRBD1|.|TRBV5-8|15|TRBJ2-3
CASSLDRGITDTQYF
TGTGCCAGCAGTCTCGACAGGGGGATCACAGATACGCAGTATTTT
>.|.|TRBV3-1/TRBV3-2|14|TRBJ2-2
CASSQLVLTGELFF
TGTGCCAGCAGCCAATTGGTCCTCACCGGGGAGCTGTTTTTT
>.|.|TRBV2|13|TRBJ1-5
CASSGSSNQPQHF
TGTGCCAGCAGTGGGAGTAGCAATCAGCCCCAGCATTTT
>.|.|TRBV4-1|13|TRBJ1-1
CASSQPTGTEAFF
TGCGCCAGCAGCCAACCCACAGGGACTGAAGCTTTCTTT
>TRBD1|.|TRBV7-6|15|TRBJ1-5
CASSSRGQVNQPQHF
TGTGCCAGCAGCTCAAGGGGACAGGTCAATCAGCCCCAGCATTTT
>.|.|TRBV7-3|13|TRBJ1-1
CASSPAASGTAFF
TGTGCCAGCAGCCCCGCCGCCTCAGGGACCGCTTTCTTT
>.|.|TRBV19|12|TRBJ1-2
CASTAPGKGYTF
TGTGCCAGTACCGCCCCGGGCAAAGGCTACACCTTC
>TRBD2|.|TRBV11-3|15|TRBJ2-3
CASSRSGGHTDTQYF
TGTGCCAGCAGCCGTAGCGGGGGTCACACAGATACGCAGTATTTT
>.|.|TRBV5-5|13|TRBJ2-7
CASSLAVWQEQYF
TGTGCCAGCAGCTTGGCCGTATGGCAGGAGCAGTACTTC
>TRBD2|.|TRBV3-1/TRBV3-2|21|TRBJ2-4
CASSQEGLAGAGLLAKNIQYF
TGTGCCAGCAGCCAGGAGGGACTAGCGGGGGCTGGTTTACTAGCCAAAAACATTCAGTACTTC
>TRBD1|.|TRBV7-2|18|TRBJ1-5
CASSPEGQGPYSNQPQHF
TGTGCCAGCAGCCCTGAGGGACAGGGACCATATAGCAATCAGCCCCAGCATTTT
>.|medium-sized|TRBV19|13|TRBJ1-3
CASGLLSGNTIYF
TGTGCCAGTGGGCTGCTCTCTGGAAACACCATATATTTT
>.|.|TRBV5-4|14|TRBJ2-7
CASSLVVAPYEQYF
TGTGCCAGCAGCTTGGTGGTAGCCCCCTACGAGCAGTACTTC
>.|.|TRBV2|14|TRBJ2-7
CASRAGHSSYEQYF
TGTGCCAGCAGAGCGGGACATAGCTCCTACGAGCAGTACTTC
>.|.|TRBV5-8|15|TRBJ2-2
CASSPRTGVAGELFF
TGTGCCAGCAGCCCGCGGACGGGGGTCGCCGGGGAGCTGTTTTTT
>TRBD2|.|TRBV19|15|TRBJ2-7
CASSRELAATYEQYF
TGTGCCAGTAGTAGAGAACTAGCGGCTACCTACGAGCAGTACTTC
>TRBD1|few|TRBV7-3|14|TRBJ1-1
CASSWTGENTEAFF
TGTGCCAGCAGCTGGACAGGGGAAAACACTGAAGCTTTCTTT
>.|.|TRBV2|15|TRBJ2-3
CASAEGTASTDTQYF
TGTGCCAGCGCGGAGGGGACAGCTAGCACAGATACGCAGTATTTT
>.|once|TRBV5-6|14|TRBJ1-6
CASSLAWGESPLHF
TGTGCCAGCAGCTTAGCCTGGGGGGAATCACCCCTCCACTTT
>.|.|TRBV4-2|14|TRBJ2-1
CASSQDRGLDEQFF
TGTGCCAGCAGCCAAGATCGAGGCCTGGATGAGCAGTTCTTC
>TRBD2|once|TRBV5-4|14|TRBJ2-5
CASSPGLFQETQYF
TGTGCCAGCAGCCCGGGACTATTCCAAGAGACCCAGTACTTC
>TRBD1|.|TRBV7-3|15|TRBJ1-1
CASSLKGQGNTEAFF
TGTGCCAGCAGCTTAAAGGGACAGGGGAACACTGAAGCTTTCTTT
>.|.|TRBV7-9|10|TRBJ2-5
CASSRETQYF
TGTGCCAGCAGCCGAGAGACCCAGTACTTC
>.|.|TRBV7-9|13|TRBJ2-3
CASSHGTTDTQYF
TGTGCCAGCAGCCACGGGACTACAGATACGCAGTATTTT
>.|.|TRBV7-3|14|TRBJ1-1
CASSPLGGFTEAFF
TGTGCCAGCAGCCCCCTCGGTGGGTTCACTGAAGCTTTCTTT
>.|once|TRBV7-9|12|TRBJ2-1
CASSLPRDEQFF
TGTGCCAGCAGCTTACCAAGGGATGAGCAGTTCTTC
>.|.|TRBV3-1/TRBV3-2|13|TRBJ2-7
CASSDLAGREQYF
TGTGCCAGTTCGGATCTTGCTGGGAGGGAGCAGTACTTC
>.|.|TRBV12-3/TRBV12-4|12|TRBJ1-1
CASSLDDTEAFF
TGTGCCAGCAGTTTAGATGACACTGAAGCTTTCTTT
>.|.|TRBV6-5|15|TRBJ2-7
CASSYQRGSSYEQYF
TGTGCCAGCAGTTACCAAAGAGGGAGCTCCTACGAGCAGTACTTC
>TRBD2|once|TRBV5-1|17|TRBJ2-3
CASSLVGLGNPADTQYF
TGCGCCAGCAGCTTGGTGGGACTAGGCAATCCCGCAGATACGCAGTATTTT
>.|.|TRBV7-9|14|TRBJ1-1
CASSLGTGQIEAFF
TGTGCCAGCAGCTTGGGGACCGGACAGATTGAAGCTTTCTTT
>TRBD1|once|TRBV30|16|TRBJ1-2
CAWSVWGQGIGYGYTF
TGTGCCTGGAGTGTATGGGGACAGGGAATAGGCTATGGCTACACCTTC
>TRBD1|once|TRBV7-8|14|TRBJ2-7
CASSLDRGSYEQYF
TGTGCCAGCAGCTTGGACAGGGGCTCCTACGAGCAGTACTTC
>.|.|TRBV5-1|14|TRBJ1-1
CASSLDGMNTEAFF
TGCGCCAGCAGCTTGGACGGGATGAACACTGAAGCTTTCTTT
>.|.|TRBV5-1|15|TRBJ2-1
CASSFYVPAYNEQFF
TGCGCCAGCAGCTTTTACGTCCCGGCCTACAATGAGCAGTTCTTC
>.|.|TRBV15|14|TRBJ1-5
CATSRDSSNQPQHF
TGTGCCACCAGCAGAGACAGTAGCAATCAGCCCCAGCATTTT
>.|few|TRBV9|12|TRBJ1-6
CASSVAGAPLHF
TGTGCCAGCAGCGTAGCCGGGGCACCCCTCCACTTT
>TRBD1|.|TRBV5-1|15|TRBJ1-4
CASSPQGALGEKLFF
TGCGCCAGCAGCCCCCAGGGGGCGCTGGGTGAAAAACTGTTTTTT
>TRBD1|once|TRBV3-1/TRBV3-2|15|TRBJ1-6
CASSPDRAPNSPLHF
TGTGCCAGCAGCCCGGACAGGGCCCCTAATTCACCCCTCCACTTT
>.|.|TRBV19|17|TRBJ1-6
CASSKTGITDRNSPLHF
TGTGCCAGTAGTAAAACAGGGATTACCGACCGTAATTCACCCCTCCACTTT
>.|once|TRBV5-4|13|TRBJ2-1
CASSRTEVDEQFF
TGTGCCAGCAGCCGGACAGAGGTAGATGAGCAGTTCTTC
>.|.|TRBV28|12|TRBJ2-3
CASSPVPDTQYF
TGTGCCAGTTCTCCGGTGCCCGATACGCAGTATTTT
>.|few|TRBV7-2|14|TRBJ2-5
CASSLTGGLETQYF
TGTGCCAGCAGCTTAACCGGCGGGCTAGAGACCCAGTACTTC
>.|.|TRBV18|12|TRBJ2-7
CASRDLGYEQYF
TGTGCCAGCCGTGACCTTGGCTACGAGCAGTACTTC
>TRBD2|.|TRBV7-3|13|TRBJ2-5
CASSKLAAETQYF
TGTGCCAGCAGCAAACTAGCGGCGGAGACCCAGTACTTC